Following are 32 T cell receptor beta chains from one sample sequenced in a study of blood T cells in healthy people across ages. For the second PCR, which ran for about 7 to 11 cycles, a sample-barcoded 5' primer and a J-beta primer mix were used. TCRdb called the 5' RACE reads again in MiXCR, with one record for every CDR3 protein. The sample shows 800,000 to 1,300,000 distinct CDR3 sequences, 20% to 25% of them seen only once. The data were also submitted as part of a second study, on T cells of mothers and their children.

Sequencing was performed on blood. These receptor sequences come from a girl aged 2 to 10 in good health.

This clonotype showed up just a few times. The CDR3 DNA reads TGTGCCAGCAGCCCCAATCCGGCGGGAGGCTACACCTTC. It codes for CASSPNPAGGYTF. V and J are TRBV9 and TRBJ1-2; D gene uncertain. The CDR3 runs 13 residues. Trimming shortened V by 4 bases and J by 8 bases, and 15 bases separated the two germline ends. Germline CDR1 and CDR2: SGDLS and YYNGEE.

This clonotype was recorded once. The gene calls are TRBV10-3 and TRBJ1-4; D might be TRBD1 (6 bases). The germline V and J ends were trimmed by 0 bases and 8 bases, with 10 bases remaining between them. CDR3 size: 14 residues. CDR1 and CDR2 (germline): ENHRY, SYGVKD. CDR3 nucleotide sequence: TGTGCCATCAGTGAGTCGGGGGCCGGGGAAAAACTGTTTTTT. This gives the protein CAISESGAGEKLFF.

This CDR3 is CSVGGALVETQYF. CDR3 nucleotides: TGCAGTGTTGGGGGGGCCTTGGTGGAGACCCAGTACTTC. V and J are TRBV20-1 and TRBJ2-5, with a weak D call TRBD2 (7 bases). The CDR3 is 13 amino acids. CDR1 and CDR2 (germline): DFQATT, SNEGSKA (reference sequence). The V and J ends lost 7 bases and 5 bases respectively, with 17 bases between them.

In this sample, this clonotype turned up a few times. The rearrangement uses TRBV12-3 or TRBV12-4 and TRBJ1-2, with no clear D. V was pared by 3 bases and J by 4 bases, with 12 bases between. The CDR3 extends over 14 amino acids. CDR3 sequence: CASSLVGNSYGYTF. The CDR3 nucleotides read TGTGCCAGCAGTTTGGTGGGGAATTCCTATGGCTACACCTTC.

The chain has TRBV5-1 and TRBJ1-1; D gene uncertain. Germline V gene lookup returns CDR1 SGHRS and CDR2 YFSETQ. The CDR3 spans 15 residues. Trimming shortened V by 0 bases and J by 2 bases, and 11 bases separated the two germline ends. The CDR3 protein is CASSLGQVKNTEAFF. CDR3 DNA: TGCGCCAGCAGCTTGGGGCAGGTGAAAAACACTGAAGCTTTCTTT.

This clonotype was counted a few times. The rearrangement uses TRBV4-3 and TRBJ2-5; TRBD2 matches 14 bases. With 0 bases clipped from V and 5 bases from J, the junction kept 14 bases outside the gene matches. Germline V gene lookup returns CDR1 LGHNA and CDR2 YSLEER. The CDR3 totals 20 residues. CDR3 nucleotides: TGCGCCAGCAGCCAAGAGAGGGTGTTAAGCGGACTAGCGGGGGGCGAGACCCAGTACTTC. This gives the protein CASSQERVLSGLAGGETQYF.

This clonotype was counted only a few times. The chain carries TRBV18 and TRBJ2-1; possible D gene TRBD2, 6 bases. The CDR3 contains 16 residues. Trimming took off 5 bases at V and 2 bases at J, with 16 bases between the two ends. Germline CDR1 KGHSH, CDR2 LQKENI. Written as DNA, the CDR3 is TGTGCCAGCTCAGCCCTGACGGAGGGGACCTACAATGAGCAGTTCTTC. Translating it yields CASSALTEGTYNEQFF.

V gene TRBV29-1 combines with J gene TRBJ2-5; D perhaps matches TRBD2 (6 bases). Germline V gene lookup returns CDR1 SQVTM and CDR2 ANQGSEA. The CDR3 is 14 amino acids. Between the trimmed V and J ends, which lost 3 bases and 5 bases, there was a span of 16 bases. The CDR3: CSVDVSEAGETQYF. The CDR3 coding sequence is TGCAGCGTTGATGTCAGTGAGGCGGGGGAGACCCAGTACTTC. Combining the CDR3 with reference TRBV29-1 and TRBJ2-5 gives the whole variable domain SAVISQKPSRDICQRGTSLTIQCQVDSQVTMMFWYRQQPGQSLTLIATANQGSEATYESGFVIDKFPISRPNLTFSTLTVSNMSPEDSSIYLCSVDVSEAGETQYFGPGTRLLVL.

The CDR3 DNA is TGCAGTGCTAGAGATGCTCCAGGGGGCGAGGAGAGCTACACCTTC. Residues: CSARDAPGGEESYTF. V usage is TRBV20-1 and J usage is TRBJ1-2; the match to TRBD1 covers 8 bases. CDR1 and CDR2 (germline): DFQATT, SNEGSKA (reference sequence). The CDR3 sequence is 15 residues long. J was trimmed by 9 bases and V by 0 bases; bases with no gene match: 12.

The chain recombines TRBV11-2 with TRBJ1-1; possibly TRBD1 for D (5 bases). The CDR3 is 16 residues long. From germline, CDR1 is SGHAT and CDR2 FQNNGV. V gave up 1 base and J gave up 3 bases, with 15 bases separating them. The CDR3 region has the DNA TGTGCCAGCAGCTTAGTGGGGGTTCCATTATACACTGAAGCTTTCTTT. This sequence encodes CASSLVGVPLYTEAFF.

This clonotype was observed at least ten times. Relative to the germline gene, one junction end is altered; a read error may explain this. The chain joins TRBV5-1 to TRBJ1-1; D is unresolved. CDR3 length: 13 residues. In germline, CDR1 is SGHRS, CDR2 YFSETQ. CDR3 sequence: CASSLSPNTEAFF. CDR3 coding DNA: TGTGCCAGCAGTTTAAGCCCGAACACTGAAGCTTTCTTT.

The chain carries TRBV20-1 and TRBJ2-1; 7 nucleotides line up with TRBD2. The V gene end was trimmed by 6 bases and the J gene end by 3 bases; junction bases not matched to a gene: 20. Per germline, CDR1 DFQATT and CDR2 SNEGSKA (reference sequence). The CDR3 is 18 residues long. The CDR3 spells CSAAREGNSNFNYNEQFF. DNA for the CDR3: TGCAGTGCCGCGAGGGAGGGTAACTCCAACTTCAACTACAATGAGCAGTTCTTC.

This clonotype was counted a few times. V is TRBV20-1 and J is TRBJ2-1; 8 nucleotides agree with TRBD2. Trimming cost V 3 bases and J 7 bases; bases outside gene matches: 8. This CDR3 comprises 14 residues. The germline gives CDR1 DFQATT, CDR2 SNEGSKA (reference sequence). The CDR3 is CSASQREPRNEQFF. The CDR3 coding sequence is TGCAGTGCTAGCCAGCGGGAGCCTCGAAATGAGCAGTTCTTC.

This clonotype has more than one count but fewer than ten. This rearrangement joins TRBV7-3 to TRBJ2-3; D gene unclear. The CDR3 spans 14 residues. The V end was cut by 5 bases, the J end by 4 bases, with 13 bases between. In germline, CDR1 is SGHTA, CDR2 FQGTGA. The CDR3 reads CASSVDSKSDTQYF. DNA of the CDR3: TGTGCCAGCAGCGTCGACTCCAAATCAGATACGCAGTATTTT.

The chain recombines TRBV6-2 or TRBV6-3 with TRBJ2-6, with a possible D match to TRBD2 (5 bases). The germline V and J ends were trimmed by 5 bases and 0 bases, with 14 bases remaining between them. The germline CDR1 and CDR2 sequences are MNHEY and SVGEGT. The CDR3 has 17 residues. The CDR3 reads CASSTDWSYSGANVLTF. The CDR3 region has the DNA TGTGCCAGCAGTACGGACTGGTCTTACTCTGGGGCCAACGTCCTGACTTTC.

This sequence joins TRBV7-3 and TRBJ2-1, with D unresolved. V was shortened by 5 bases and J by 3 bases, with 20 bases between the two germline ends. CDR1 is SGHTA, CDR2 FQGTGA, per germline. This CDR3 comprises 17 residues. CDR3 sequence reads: CASSPVGDRVVYNEQFF. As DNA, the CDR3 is TGTGCCAGCAGCCCCGTAGGAGATCGAGTAGTCTACAATGAGCAGTTCTTC.

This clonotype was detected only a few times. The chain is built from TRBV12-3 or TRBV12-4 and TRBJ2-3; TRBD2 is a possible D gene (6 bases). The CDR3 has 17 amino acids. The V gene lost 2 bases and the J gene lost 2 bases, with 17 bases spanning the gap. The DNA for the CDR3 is TGTGCCAGCAGTTTAATTCGGTCAGGGACTGCCACAGATACGCAGTATTTT. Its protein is CASSLIRSGTATDTQYF.

The CDR3 loop is CASSQDQEEVIGPYEQYF. The CDR3 DNA sequence: TGCGCCAGCAGCCAAGATCAGGAGGAAGTTATCGGCCCCTACGAGCAGTACTTC. The chain employs TRBV4-1 and TRBJ2-7; D possibly corresponds to TRBD2 (5 bases). Per the germline V gene, CDR1 is MGHRA and CDR2 is YSYEKL. V dropped 0 bases and J dropped 2 bases, with 20 bases sitting between them. The CDR3 has 18 residues.

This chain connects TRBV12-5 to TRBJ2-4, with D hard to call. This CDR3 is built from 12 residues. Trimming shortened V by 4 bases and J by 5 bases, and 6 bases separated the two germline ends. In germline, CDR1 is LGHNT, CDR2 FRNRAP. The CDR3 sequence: CASGSLENIQYF. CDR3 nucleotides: TGTGCTAGTGGTTCATTGGAAAACATTCAGTACTTC.

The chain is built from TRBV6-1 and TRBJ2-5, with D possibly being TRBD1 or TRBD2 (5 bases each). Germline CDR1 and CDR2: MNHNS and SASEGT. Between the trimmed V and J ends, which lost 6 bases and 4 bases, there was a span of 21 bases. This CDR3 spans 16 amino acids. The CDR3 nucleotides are TGTGCCAGCAGCCCGCAGGGTGCTAGCTTCGTAGAGACCCAGTACTTC. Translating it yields CASSPQGASFVETQYF.

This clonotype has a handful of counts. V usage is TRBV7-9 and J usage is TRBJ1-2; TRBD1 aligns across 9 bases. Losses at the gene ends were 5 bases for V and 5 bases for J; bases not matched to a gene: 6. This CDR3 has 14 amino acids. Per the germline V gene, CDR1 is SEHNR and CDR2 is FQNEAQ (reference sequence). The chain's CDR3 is CASSNTGGGYGYTF. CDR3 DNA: TGTGCCAGCAGCAACACAGGGGGCGGGTATGGCTACACCTTC. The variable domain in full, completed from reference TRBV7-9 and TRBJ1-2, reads DTGVSQNPRHKITKRGQNVTFRCDPISEHNRLYWYRQTLGQGPEFLTYFQNEAQLEKSRLLSDRFSAERPKGSFSTLEIQRTEQGDSAMYLCASSNTGGGYGYTFGSGTRLTVV.

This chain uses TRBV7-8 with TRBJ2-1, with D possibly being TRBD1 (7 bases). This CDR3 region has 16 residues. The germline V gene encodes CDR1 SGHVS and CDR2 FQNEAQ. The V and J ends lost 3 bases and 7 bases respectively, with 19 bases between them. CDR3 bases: TGTGCCAGCAGCTTGTGGCCGAAGACAGGGAGGAATGAGCAGTTCTTC. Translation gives CASSLWPKTGRNEQFF.

CDR3 protein: CASSQMAYEQFF. The CDR3 DNA sequence: TGTGCCAGCAGCCAAATGGCTTATGAGCAGTTCTTC. The V call is TRBV4-2, the J call TRBJ2-1; no definite D call. The ends were cut back, 2 bases at V and 8 bases at J, with 7 bases in the middle. The CDR3 has 12 residues. Germline V gene sequence: CDR1 LGHNA, CDR2 YNFKEQ.

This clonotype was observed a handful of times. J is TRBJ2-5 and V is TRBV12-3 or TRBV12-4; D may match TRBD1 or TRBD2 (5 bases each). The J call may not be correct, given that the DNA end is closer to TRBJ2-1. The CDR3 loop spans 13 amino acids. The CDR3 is CASSFGGTYEQFF. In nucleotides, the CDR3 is TGTGCCAGCAGTTTTGGGGGTACCTATGAGCAGTTCTTC.

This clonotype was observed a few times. The DNA of the CDR3 is TGTGCCAGCAGTCCCCAGGGGGCCGTCACTGAAGCTTTCTTT. Translated, it gives CASSPQGAVTEAFF. The genes are TRBV6-5 and TRBJ1-1, with 8 bases aligning to TRBD1. CDR1 and CDR2 from the germline V gene are MNHEY and SVGAGI. J lost 4 bases, V lost 5 bases, and 6 bases had no gene match. The CDR3 covers 14 residues.

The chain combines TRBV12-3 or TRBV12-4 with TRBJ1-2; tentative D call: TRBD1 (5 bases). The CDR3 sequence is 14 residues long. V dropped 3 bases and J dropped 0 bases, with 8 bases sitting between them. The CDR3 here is CASSLGTSNYGYTF. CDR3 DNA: TGTGCCAGCAGTTTGGGGACTTCTAACTATGGCTACACCTTC.

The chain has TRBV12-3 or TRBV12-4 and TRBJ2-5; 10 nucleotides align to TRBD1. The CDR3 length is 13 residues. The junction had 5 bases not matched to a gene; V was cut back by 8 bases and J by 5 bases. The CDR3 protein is CASVRGQGETQYF. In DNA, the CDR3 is TGTGCCAGCGTTAGGGGACAGGGGGAGACCCAGTACTTC.

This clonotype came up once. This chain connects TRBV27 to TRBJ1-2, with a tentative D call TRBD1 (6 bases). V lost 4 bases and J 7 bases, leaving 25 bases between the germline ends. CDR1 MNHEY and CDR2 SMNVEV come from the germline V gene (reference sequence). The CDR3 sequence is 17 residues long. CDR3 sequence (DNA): TGTGCCAGCAGTTCCCCGGGACACGGGGCGGTATTGAGTGGCTACACCTTC. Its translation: CASSSPGHGAVLSGYTF.

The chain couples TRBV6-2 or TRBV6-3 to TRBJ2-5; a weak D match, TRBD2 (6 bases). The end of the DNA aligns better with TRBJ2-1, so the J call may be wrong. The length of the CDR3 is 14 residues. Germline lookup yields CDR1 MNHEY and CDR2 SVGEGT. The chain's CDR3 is CASSQGLPLNEQFF. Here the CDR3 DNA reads TGTGCCAGCTCTCAGGGACTTCCACTCAATGAGCAGTTCTTC.

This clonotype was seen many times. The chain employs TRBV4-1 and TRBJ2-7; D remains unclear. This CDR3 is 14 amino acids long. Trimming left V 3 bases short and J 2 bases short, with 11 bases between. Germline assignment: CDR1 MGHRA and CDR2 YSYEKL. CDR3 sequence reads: CASSQFLGTYEQYF. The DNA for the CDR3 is TGCGCCAGCAGCCAGTTCCTCGGAACCTACGAGCAGTACTTC.

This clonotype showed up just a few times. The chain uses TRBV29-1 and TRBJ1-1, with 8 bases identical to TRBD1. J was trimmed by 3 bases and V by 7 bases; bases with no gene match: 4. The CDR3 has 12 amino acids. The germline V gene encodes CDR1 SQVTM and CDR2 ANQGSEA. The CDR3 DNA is TGCAGCGCCCAGGGGGCCGACACTGAAGCTTTCTTT. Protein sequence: CSAQGADTEAFF.

CDR3 coding DNA: TGCAGTGCTAGAGATCGGACTAGCGGGAGGGAGTACAATGAGCAGTTCTTC. Translation gives CSARDRTSGREYNEQFF. The chain recombines TRBV20-1 with TRBJ2-1; 15 nucleotides align to TRBD2. V dropped 0 bases and J dropped 4; count of bases not matched to a gene: 4. There are 17 residues in the CDR3. CDR1 and CDR2 from the germline V gene are DFQATT and SNEGSKA (reference sequence).